The 13 T cell receptor beta chains below were found in one sample sequenced in a study of T cell repertoires in cytomegalovirus infection. TCRdb ran MiXCR on the reads and lists one entry per CDR3 protein. The sample includes 250,000 to 300,000 distinct CDR3 sequences, over 15% of them seen just once. The sample comprised CD8+ T cells from PBMCs. The receptors come from a human donor in good health (CMV status not recorded). Some clones in this sample may be carry-over from other donors' samples.

In this sample, this clonotype turned up once. The gene calls are TRBV19 and TRBJ2-1; D unclear. Germline V CDR1 and CDR2: LNHDA, SQIVND (reference sequence). V was clipped by 4 bases and J by 2 bases, with 12 bases between them. The length of the CDR3 is 15 residues. CDR3 nucleotide sequence: TGTGCCAGTAGTACCTCCCTGAATCCCTACAATGAGCAGTTCTTC. This translates into CASSTSLNPYNEQFF.

The chain links TRBV6-2 or TRBV6-3 to TRBJ2-3, with 8 bases matching TRBD1. CDR1 and CDR2 (germline): MNHEY, SVGEGT. V gave up 6 bases and J gave up 2 bases; unmatched junction bases: 16. This CDR3 comprises 18 residues. In nucleotides, the CDR3 is TGTGCCAGCAGCCTGACGGAACGGACAGGGATGACCACAGATACGCAGTATTTT. Encoded protein: CASSLTERTGMTTDTQYF.

This clonotype was counted only a few times. The chain joins TRBV4-1 to TRBJ2-3, with TRBD2 matching over 8 bases. CDR1 and CDR2 from the germline V gene are MGHRA and YSYEKL. CDR3 size: 15 residues. Trimming removed 1 base from V and 4 bases from J; junction bases left unmatched: 4. The CDR3 DNA is TGCGCCAGCAGCCAAGGGCGGGGGGTTCCAGATACGCAGTATTTT. The encoded protein is CASSQGRGVPDTQYF.

In its sample, this clonotype was seen many times. The J gene is TRBJ2-5, the V gene TRBV11-2; TRBD1 aligns across 7 bases. J was trimmed by 2 bases and V by 5 bases; bases with no gene match: 8. Germline V gene lookup returns CDR1 SGHAT and CDR2 FQNNGV. The CDR3 is made up of 15 amino acids. The CDR3 spells CASSTATGRQETQYF. CDR3 nucleotide sequence: TGTGCCAGCAGCACCGCGACAGGGCGGCAAGAGACCCAGTACTTC.

The J gene is TRBJ2-3, the V gene TRBV6-2 or TRBV6-3, with D uncertain. Trimming took 5 bases from V and 6 from J, leaving 21 bases between them. The CDR3 loop spans 16 amino acids. Germline CDR1 MNHEY, CDR2 SVGEGT. CDR3 in DNA: TGTGCCAGCAGTGGCCCACCCACCTACTTGAGCGATACGCAGTATTTT. Encoded protein: CASSGPPTYLSDTQYF.

This clonotype was counted at least ten times. The chain couples TRBV7-9 to TRBJ2-3; 8 bases agree with TRBD2. Germline-derived CDR1 and CDR2 are SEHNR and FQNEAQ (reference sequence). The CDR3 extends over 12 amino acids. V was pared by 5 bases and J by 10 bases, with 5 bases of the junction left unmatched. The CDR3 DNA reads TGTGCCAGCAGCGCTACCGGGAGGGCGCAGTATTTT. Protein product: CASSATGRAQYF.

There are many counts of this clonotype. This chain links TRBV12-3 or TRBV12-4 with TRBJ2-3; a possible D gene is TRBD1 (6 bases). The CDR3 length is 13 residues. V was shortened by 4 bases and J by 6 bases, with 11 bases between the two germline ends. This chain's CDR3 is CASSWGRQDTQYF. DNA of the CDR3: TGTGCCAGCAGTTGGGGGCGGCAGGATACGCAGTATTTT.

This clonotype has only a few counts. The chain recombines TRBV27 with TRBJ1-1, with unresolved D. V lost 5 bases to trimming and J lost 6 bases, with 10 bases between them. The germline CDR1 and CDR2 sequences are MNHEY and SMNVEV (reference sequence). The CDR3 is 12 amino acids. CDR3 DNA: TGTGCCAGCAGTCCCAAGGGCGCTGAAGCTTTCTTT. Its translation: CASSPKGAEAFF.

This clonotype was picked up many times. This chain connects TRBV28 to TRBJ1-2; D call uncertain. Trimming removed 2 bases at V and 0 bases at J, with 10 bases between. This CDR3 has 15 residues. Germline loops: CDR1 MDHEN, CDR2 SYDVKM. The CDR3 loop is CASSLGVLTNYGYTF. DNA of the CDR3: TGTGCCAGCAGTTTAGGGGTACTCACTAACTATGGCTACACCTTC.

On this clonotype: This could be a read error, since a much larger clone is one nucleotide away. The genes are TRBV11-2 and TRBJ2-5; the match to TRBD2 covers 8 bases. CDR3 length: 15 residues. The germline CDR1 and CDR2 sequences are SGHAT and FQNNGV. The CDR3 spells CASSDGTSATQTPYF. CDR3 coding DNA: TGTGCCAGCAGCGACGGGACTAGTGCTACGCAGACCCCGTACTTC.

The chain carries TRBV19 and TRBJ2-1, with D perhaps matching TRBD2 (6 bases). The V and J ends lost 4 bases and 8 bases respectively, with 18 bases between them. This CDR3 is built from 15 residues. Germline V gene sequence: CDR1 LNHDA, CDR2 SQIVND (reference sequence). CDR3 protein: CASSNLLGGLYEQFF. The CDR3 DNA sequence: TGTGCCAGTAGTAACCTCCTCGGGGGTCTCTATGAGCAGTTCTTC. Supplemented by reference TRBV19 and TRBJ2-1, the full variable domain reads DGGITQSPKYLFRKEGQNVTLSCEQNLNHDAMYWYRQDPGQGLRLIYYSQIVNDFQKGDIAEGYSVSREKKESFPLTVTSAQKNPTAFYLCASSNLLGGLYEQFFGPGTRLTVL.

The chain is built from TRBV20-1 and TRBJ2-1; 9 nucleotides align to TRBD2. Germline loops: CDR1 DFQATT, CDR2 SNEGSKA (reference sequence). J lost 2 bases, V lost 3 bases, and 5 bases had no gene match. This CDR3 has 15 amino acids. The CDR3 sequence: CSARLERGAYNEQFF. The CDR3, as DNA: TGCAGTGCTAGGCTGGAGCGGGGGGCCTACAATGAGCAGTTCTTC.

Note on this clonotype: With a much larger clone just one base away, this may be a read error. The rearrangement uses TRBV5-1 and TRBJ1-6; D is ambiguous. Trimming took off 3 bases at V and 6 bases at J, with 19 bases between the two ends. CDR3 length: 17 amino acids. Germline lookup yields CDR1 SGHRS and CDR2 YFSETQ. The CDR3 sequence is CASSSAYLRGSNSPLHF. CDR3 coding DNA: TGCGCCAGCAGCTCCGCTTACCTCAGAGGTTCTAATTCACCCCTCCACTTT.